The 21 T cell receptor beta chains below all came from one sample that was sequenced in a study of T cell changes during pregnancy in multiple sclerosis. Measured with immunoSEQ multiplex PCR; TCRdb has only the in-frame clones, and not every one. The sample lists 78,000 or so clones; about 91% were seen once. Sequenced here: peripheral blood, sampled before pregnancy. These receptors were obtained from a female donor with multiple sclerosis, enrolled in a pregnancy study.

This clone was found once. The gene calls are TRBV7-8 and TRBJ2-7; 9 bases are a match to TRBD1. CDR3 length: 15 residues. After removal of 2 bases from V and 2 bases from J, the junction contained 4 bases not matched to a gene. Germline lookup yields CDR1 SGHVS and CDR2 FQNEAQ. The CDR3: CASSLTGQGAYEQYF. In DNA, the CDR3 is TGTGCCAGCAGCTTAACGGGACAGGGCGCCTACGAGCAGTACTTC.

The CDR3 loop is CASRSGLAAEETQYF. CDR3 nucleotides: TGCGCCAGCAGATCGGGACTAGCGGCGGAAGAGACCCAGTACTTC. This chain connects TRBV5-1 to TRBJ2-5; 11 bases fit TRBD2. This CDR3 comprises 15 residues. With 5 bases clipped from V and 3 bases from J, the junction kept 6 bases outside the gene matches. In germline, CDR1 is SGHRS, CDR2 YFSETQ.

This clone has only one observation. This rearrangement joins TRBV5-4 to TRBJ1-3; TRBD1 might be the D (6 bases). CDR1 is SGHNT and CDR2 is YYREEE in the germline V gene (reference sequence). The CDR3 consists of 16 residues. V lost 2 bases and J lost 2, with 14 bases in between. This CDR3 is CASSLQTGRTGNTIYF. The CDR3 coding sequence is TGTGCCAGCAGCTTACAGACAGGCAGAACTGGAAACACCATATATTTT.

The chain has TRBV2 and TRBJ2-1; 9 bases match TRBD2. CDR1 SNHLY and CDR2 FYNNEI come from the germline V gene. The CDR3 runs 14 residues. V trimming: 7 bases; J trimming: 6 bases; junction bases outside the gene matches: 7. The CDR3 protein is CASTGAGGGNEQFF. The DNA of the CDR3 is TGTGCCAGCACGGGTGCGGGAGGGGGCAATGAGCAGTTCTTC.

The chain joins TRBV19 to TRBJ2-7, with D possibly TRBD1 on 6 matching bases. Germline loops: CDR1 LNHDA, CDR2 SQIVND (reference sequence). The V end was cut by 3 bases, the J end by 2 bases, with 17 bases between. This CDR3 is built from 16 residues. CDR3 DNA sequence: TGTGCCAGTAGTATGGGCATAGGGGGTCTAGCCTACGAGCAGTACTTC. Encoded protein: CASSMGIGGLAYEQYF.

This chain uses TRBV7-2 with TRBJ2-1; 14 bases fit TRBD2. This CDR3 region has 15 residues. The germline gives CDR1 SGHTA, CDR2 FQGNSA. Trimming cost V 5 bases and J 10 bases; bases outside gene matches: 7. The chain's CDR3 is CASSGTGLAGDEQFF. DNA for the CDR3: TGTGCCAGCAGCGGCACGGGACTAGCGGGAGACGAGCAGTTCTTC.

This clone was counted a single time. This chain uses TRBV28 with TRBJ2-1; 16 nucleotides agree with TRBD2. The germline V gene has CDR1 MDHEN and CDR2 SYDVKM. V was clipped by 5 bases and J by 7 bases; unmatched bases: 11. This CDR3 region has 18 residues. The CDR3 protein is CASSPNRGLAGGGNEQFF. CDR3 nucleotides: TGTGCCAGCAGTCCGAACCGGGGACTAGCGGGAGGGGGGAATGAGCAGTTCTTC.

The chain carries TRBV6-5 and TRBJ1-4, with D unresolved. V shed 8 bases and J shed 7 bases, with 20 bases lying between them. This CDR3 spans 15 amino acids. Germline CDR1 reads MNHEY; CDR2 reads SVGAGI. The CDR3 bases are TGTGCCAGCTCCGTAACGGGTCCCCGGGGTGAAAAACTGTTTTTT. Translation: CASSVTGPRGEKLFF.

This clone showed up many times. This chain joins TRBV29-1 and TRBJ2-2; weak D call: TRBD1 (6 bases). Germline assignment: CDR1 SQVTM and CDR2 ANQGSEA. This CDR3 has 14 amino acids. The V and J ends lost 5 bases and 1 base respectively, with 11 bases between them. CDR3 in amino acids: CSVRTEMNTGELFF. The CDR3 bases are TGCAGCGTTCGGACAGAGATGAACACCGGGGAGCTGTTTTTT.

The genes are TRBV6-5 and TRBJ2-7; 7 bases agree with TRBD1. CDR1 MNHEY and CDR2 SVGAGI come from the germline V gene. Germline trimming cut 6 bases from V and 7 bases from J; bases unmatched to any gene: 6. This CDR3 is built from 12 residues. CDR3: CASRRQGREQYF. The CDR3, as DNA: TGTGCCAGCAGAAGACAGGGCCGGGAGCAGTACTTC.

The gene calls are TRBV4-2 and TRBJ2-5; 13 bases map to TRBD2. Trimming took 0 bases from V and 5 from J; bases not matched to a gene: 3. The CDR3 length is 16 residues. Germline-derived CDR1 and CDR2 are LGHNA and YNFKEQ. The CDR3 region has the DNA TGTGCCAGCAGCCAAGACGGACTAGCGGGAGTTGAGACCCAGTACTTC. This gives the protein CASSQDGLAGVETQYF.

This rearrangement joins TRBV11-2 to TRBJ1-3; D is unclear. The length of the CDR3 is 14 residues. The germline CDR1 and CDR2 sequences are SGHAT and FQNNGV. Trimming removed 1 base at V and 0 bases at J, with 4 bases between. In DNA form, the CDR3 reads TGTGCCAGCAGCTTAGGTAGCTCTGGAAACACCATATATTTT. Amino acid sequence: CASSLGSSGNTIYF. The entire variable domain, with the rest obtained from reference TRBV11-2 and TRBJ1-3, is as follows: EAGVAQSPRYKIIEKRQSVAFWCNPISGHATLYWYQQILGQGPKLLIQFQNNGVVDDSQLPKDRFSAERLKGVDSTLKIQPAKLEDSAVYLCASSLGSSGNTIYFGEGSWLTVV.

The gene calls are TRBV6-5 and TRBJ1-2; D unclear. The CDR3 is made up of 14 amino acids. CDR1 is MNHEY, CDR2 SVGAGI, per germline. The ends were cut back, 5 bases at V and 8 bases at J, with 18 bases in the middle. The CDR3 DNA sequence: TGTGCCAGCAGTCAACCCGGATGGACGGGAGGCTACACCTTC. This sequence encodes CASSQPGWTGGYTF.

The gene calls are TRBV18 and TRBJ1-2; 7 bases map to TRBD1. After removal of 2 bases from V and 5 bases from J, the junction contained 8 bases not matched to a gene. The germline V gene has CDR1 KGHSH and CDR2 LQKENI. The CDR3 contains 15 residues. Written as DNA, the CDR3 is TGTGCCAGCTCACCATTGGGACAGCCGGCATATGGCTACACCTTC. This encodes CASSPLGQPAYGYTF.

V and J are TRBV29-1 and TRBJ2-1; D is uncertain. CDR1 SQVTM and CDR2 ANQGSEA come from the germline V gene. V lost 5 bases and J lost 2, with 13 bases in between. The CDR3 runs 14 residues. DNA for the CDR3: TGCAGCGTTTTCCCCCACAATACCTACAATGAGCAGTTCTTC. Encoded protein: CSVFPHNTYNEQFF.

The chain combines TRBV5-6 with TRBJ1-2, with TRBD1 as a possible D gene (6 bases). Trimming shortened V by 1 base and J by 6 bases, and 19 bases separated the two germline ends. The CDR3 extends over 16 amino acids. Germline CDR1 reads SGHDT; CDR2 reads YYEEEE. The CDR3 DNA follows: TGTGCCAGCAGCTTGTGGTCGGGACACTTGGTCAATGGCTACACCTTC. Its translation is CASSLWSGHLVNGYTF.

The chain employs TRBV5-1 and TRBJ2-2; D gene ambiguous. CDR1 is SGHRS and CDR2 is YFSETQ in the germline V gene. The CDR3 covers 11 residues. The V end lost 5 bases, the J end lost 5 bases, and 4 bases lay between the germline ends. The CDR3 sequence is CASRYTGELFF. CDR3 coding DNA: TGCGCCAGCAGATATACCGGGGAGCTGTTTTTT.

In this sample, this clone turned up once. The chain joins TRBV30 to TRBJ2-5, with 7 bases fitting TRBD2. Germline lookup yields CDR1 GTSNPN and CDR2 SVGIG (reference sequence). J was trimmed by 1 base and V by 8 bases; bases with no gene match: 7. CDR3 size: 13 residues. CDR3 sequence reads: CAGNSGVQETQYF. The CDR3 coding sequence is TGTGCCGGAAACAGCGGGGTCCAAGAGACCCAGTACTTC.

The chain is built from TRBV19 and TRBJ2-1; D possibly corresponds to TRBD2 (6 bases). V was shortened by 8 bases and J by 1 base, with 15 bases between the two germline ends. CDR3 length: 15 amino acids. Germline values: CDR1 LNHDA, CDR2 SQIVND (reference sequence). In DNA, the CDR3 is TGTGCCAGTGGCTCGGGAGTGAGTTCCTACAATGAGCAGTTCTTC. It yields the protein CASGSGVSSYNEQFF. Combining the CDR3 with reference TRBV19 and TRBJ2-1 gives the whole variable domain DGGITQSPKYLFRKEGQNVTLSCEQNLNHDAMYWYRQDPGQGLRLIYYSQIVNDFQKGDIAEGYSVSREKKESFPLTVTSAQKNPTAFYLCASGSGVSSYNEQFFGPGTRLTVL.

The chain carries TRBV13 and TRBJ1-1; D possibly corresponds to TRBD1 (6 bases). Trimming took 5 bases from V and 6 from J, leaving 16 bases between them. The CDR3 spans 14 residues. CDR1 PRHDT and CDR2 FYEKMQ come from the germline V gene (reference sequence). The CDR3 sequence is CASSIGGGVSEAFF. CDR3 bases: TGTGCCAGCAGCATCGGGGGGGGCGTATCTGAAGCTTTCTTT.

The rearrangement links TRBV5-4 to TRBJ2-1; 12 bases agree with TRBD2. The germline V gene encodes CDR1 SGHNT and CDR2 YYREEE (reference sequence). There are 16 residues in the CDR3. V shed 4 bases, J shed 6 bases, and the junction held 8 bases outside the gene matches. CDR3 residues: CASSAQTSGRFNEQFF. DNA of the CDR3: TGTGCCAGCAGCGCCCAAACTAGCGGGAGGTTCAATGAGCAGTTCTTC.